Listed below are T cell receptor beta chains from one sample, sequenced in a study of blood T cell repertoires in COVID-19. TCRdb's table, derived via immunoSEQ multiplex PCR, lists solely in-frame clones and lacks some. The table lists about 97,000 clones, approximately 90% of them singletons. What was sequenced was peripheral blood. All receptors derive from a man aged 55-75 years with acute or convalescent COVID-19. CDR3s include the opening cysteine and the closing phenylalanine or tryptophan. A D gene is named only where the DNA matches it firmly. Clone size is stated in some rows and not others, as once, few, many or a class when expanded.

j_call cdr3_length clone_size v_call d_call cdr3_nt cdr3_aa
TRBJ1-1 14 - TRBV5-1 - TGCGCCAGCAGCTCCACGACGGGAAACACTGAAGCTTTCTTT CASSSTTGNTEAFF
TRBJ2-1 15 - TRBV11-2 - TGTGCCAGCAGCTTAGAGGAGGGCTCCTACAATGAGCAGTTCTTC CASSLEEGSYNEQFF
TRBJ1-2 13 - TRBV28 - TGTGCCACCCGTCTTAGGGAGTTGGGTGGCTACACCTTC CATRLRELGGYTF
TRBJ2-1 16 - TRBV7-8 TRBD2 TGTGCCAGCAGCTTAGACGCTAGCGGGGGTTTCCCTGAGCAGTTCTTC CASSLDASGGFPEQFF
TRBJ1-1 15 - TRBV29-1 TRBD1 TGCAGCGTCGCCGAACCGAACAGGGGGAACACTGAAGCTTTCTTT CSVAEPNRGNTEAFF
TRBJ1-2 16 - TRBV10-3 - TGTGCCATCAGTGAGTCCTGGGGAGCCCGAGGTATCGGCTACACCTTC CAISESWGARGIGYTF
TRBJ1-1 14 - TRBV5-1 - TGCGCCAGCAGGTTACACGCGGGGAACACTGAAGCTTTCTTT CASRLHAGNTEAFF
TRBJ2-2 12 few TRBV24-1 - TGTGCCACGGAGAGTTACACCGGGGAGCTGTTTTTT CATESYTGELFF
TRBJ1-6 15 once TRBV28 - TGTGCCAGTTCGGACCCGGACACACAAAATTCACCCCTCCACTTT CASSDPDTQNSPLHF
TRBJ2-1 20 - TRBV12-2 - TGTGCAAGTCGCTCCCAACAGGGCCTCGAGAGACGCTGCTCCTACAATGAGCAGTTCTTC CASRSQQGLERRCSYNEQFF